Listed here are 28 T cell receptor beta chains from one sample, sequenced in a study of T-cell memory formation after mild COVID-19. TCRdb passed the 5' RACE reads through MiXCR, listing each CDR3 protein once. The table lists over 300,000 distinct CDR3 sequences, less than 25% of them singletons, with roughly 23% in the top ten. Sequences were obtained from PBMCs or a T cell subset sorted from them (not recorded which). Every receptor here comes from a man between 18 and 29 years old who had mild COVID-19 (a few samples of this study predate the infection). Cell type and time point are not known.

This clonotype was seen more than once but under ten times. This sequence joins TRBV5-1 and TRBJ1-1, with D unclear. The germline V and J ends were trimmed by 7 bases and 7 bases, with 11 bases remaining between them. The CDR3 has 11 amino acids. In germline, CDR1 is SGHRS, CDR2 YFSETQ. DNA of the CDR3: TGCGCCAGCTCCCGGGAGGGTGAAGCTTTCTTT. Translated, it gives CASSREGEAFF.

V gene TRBV5-6 combines with J gene TRBJ2-3, with 8 bases fitting TRBD2. V trimming: 0 bases; J trimming: 2 bases; junction bases outside the gene matches: 2. Germline-derived CDR1 and CDR2 are SGHDT and YYEEEE. CDR3 length equals 15 residues. The CDR3 sequence is CASSLAGGLTDTQYF. For the CDR3, the DNA is TGTGCCAGCAGCTTGGCGGGGGGGCTCACAGATACGCAGTATTTT.

The V and J genes are TRBV28 and TRBJ2-7; D might be TRBD1 (6 bases). Looked up from germline, CDR1 is MDHEN and CDR2 is SYDVKM. The CDR3 contains 13 residues. V lost 4 bases and J 0 bases, leaving 7 bases between the germline ends. The CDR3 is CASSSGDSYEQYV. In nucleotides, the CDR3 is TGTGCCAGCAGTTCAGGGGACTCCTACGAGCAGTACGTC.

This clonotype appeared a few times. The V and J genes are TRBV11-2 and TRBJ1-3, with D possibly matching TRBD1 (6 bases). V lost 2 bases to trimming and J lost 0 bases, with 17 bases between them. In germline, CDR1 is SGHAT, CDR2 FQNNGV. The CDR3 loop spans 18 amino acids. CDR3 nucleotide sequence: TGTGCCAGCAGCTTATATGAGACAGGCCCAATCTCTGGAAACACCATATATTTT. Its protein product is CASSLYETGPISGNTIYF.

This clonotype was detected a few times. The V call is TRBV5-1, the J call TRBJ2-2; 9 bases line up with TRBD2. Trimming removed 4 bases from V and 1 base from J; junction bases left unmatched: 8. CDR3 length: 17 amino acids. In germline, CDR1 is SGHRS, CDR2 YFSETQ. This CDR3 reads CASSPPYSGGNTGELFF. For the CDR3, the DNA is TGCGCCAGCAGCCCCCCCTATAGCGGGGGGAACACCGGGGAGCTGTTTTTT.

This clonotype occurred a few times. The chain has TRBV21-1 and TRBJ2-7; the D call in the table, TRBD2, was not verified against the DNA. TRBV21-1 is a listed pseudogene. The CDR3 has 15 amino acids. The CDR3 coding sequence is TGTGCCAGCACCTCCGGGACTAGCTCGTACTACGAGCAGTACTTC. Residues: CASTSGTSSYYEQYF.

J is TRBJ2-3 and V is TRBV7-2, with 10 bases identical to TRBD2. The CDR3 covers 15 residues. V trimming: 3 bases; J trimming: 6 bases; junction bases outside the gene matches: 6. CDR1 is SGHTA, CDR2 FQGNSA, per germline. Written as DNA, the CDR3 is TGTGCCAGCAGCTTCCAGCGGGGGGGCCTGGATACGCAGTATTTT. Translation gives CASSFQRGGLDTQYF. Full variable domain (rest looked up from reference TRBV7-2 and TRBJ2-3): GAGVSQSPSNKVTEKGKDVELRCDPISGHTALYWYRQSLGQGLEFLIYFQGNSAPDKSGLPSDRFSAERTGGSVSTLTIQRTQQEDSAVYLCASSFQRGGLDTQYFGPGTRLTVL.

The chain carries TRBV9 and TRBJ2-1, with TRBD1 matching over 10 bases. V was clipped by 3 bases and J by 7 bases; unmatched bases: 13. The CDR3 totals 17 residues. Per the germline V gene, CDR1 is SGDLS and CDR2 is YYNGEE. The CDR3 loop is CASSAIWDRGRPNEQFF. In nucleotides, the CDR3 is TGTGCCAGCAGCGCCATTTGGGACAGGGGTCGGCCTAATGAGCAGTTCTTC.

Many counts were recorded for this clonotype. Here the CDR3 reads CASSRTGLYEQYF. The CDR3 coding sequence is TGTGCCAGCAGCCGCACTGGGCTCTACGAGCAGTACTTC. V is TRBV7-2 and J is TRBJ2-7; D unresolved. Trimming pared 5 bases from V and 3 bases from J, leaving 11 bases between. The CDR3 contains 13 residues. Germline values: CDR1 SGHTA, CDR2 FQGNSA.

V usage is TRBV7-9 and J usage is TRBJ1-1, with 8 bases fitting TRBD1. The CDR3 is made up of 17 amino acids. The V gene's germline CDR1 is SEHNR and CDR2 FQNEAQ (reference sequence). The trim removed 2 bases at V and 5 bases at J, leaving 13 bases unmatched. The CDR3: CASSLSPGQGPWTEAFF. DNA for the CDR3: TGTGCCAGCAGCTTAAGTCCAGGACAGGGACCGTGGACTGAAGCTTTCTTT. Based on the CDR3 plus reference TRBV7-9 and TRBJ1-1, the full variable domain is DTGVSQNPRHKITKRGQNVTFRCDPISEHNRLYWYRQTLGQGPEFLTYFQNEAQLEKSRLLSDRFSAERPKGSFSTLEIQRTEQGDSAMYLCASSLSPGQGPWTEAFFGQGTRLTVV.

The J gene is TRBJ2-3, the V gene TRBV21-1; the table's TRBD1 call for D was not verified on the DNA. TRBV21-1 is listed as a pseudogene. The length of the CDR3 is 20 residues. The CDR3 spells CASSKGSIGITGTVTDTQYF. The CDR3 coding sequence is TGTGCCAGCAGCAAAGGTAGTATTGGGATAACCGGGACAGTAACAGATACGCAGTATTTT.

The chain combines TRBV7-6 with TRBJ2-1; D not resolved. CDR3 length: 12 amino acids. Germline-derived CDR1 and CDR2 are SGHVS and FNYEAQ. Trimming shortened V by 1 base and J by 9 bases, and 7 bases separated the two germline ends. CDR3 coding DNA: TGTGCCAGCAGCTTAGGGCCCTTTGAGCAGTTCTTC. Translating it yields CASSLGPFEQFF.

This clonotype was seen a few times. V gene TRBV6-5 combines with J gene TRBJ1-6; 8 nucleotides match TRBD1. The V segment lost 5 bases and the J segment 10 bases; nucleotides outside the gene matches: 10. This CDR3 contains 15 residues. CDR1 is MNHEY, CDR2 SVGAGI, per germline. The CDR3 spells CASSRRGTGGSPLHF. CDR3 nucleotide sequence: TGTGCCAGCAGTCGTAGGGGAACAGGGGGATCACCCCTCCACTTT.

The chain links TRBV24-1 to TRBJ2-3; 8 nucleotides align to TRBD2. CDR1 is KGHDR and CDR2 is SFDVKD in the germline V gene. The CDR3 is 14 residues long. V dropped 6 bases and J dropped 5; count of bases not matched to a gene: 6. CDR3 DNA: TGTGCCACCAGTCCAAGCGGGGGCTTAGATACGCAGTATTTT. This gives the protein CATSPSGGLDTQYF.

This rearrangement joins TRBV7-9 to TRBJ1-3; TRBD1 matches at 7 bases. CDR1 and CDR2 (germline): SEHNR, FQNEAQ (reference sequence). With V trimmed by 4 bases and J by 0 bases, 9 bases remained unmatched. This CDR3 spans 17 amino acids. Here the CDR3 reads CASSSRWGDSSGNTIYF. Written as DNA, the CDR3 is TGTGCCAGCAGCTCCCGATGGGGGGACAGCTCTGGAAACACCATATATTTT.

Many counts were recorded for this clonotype. The rearrangement uses TRBV24-1 and TRBJ2-7; D is possibly TRBD1 or TRBD2 (6 bases each). From germline, CDR1 is KGHDR and CDR2 SFDVKD. The V gene lost 2 bases and the J gene lost 6 bases, with 13 bases spanning the gap. The CDR3 is 14 residues long. CDR3 in DNA: TGTGCCACCAGTGATTCATCGGGGGCGGGCGAGCAGTACTTC. It encodes CATSDSSGAGEQYF.

V and J are TRBV4-2 and TRBJ1-2; D perhaps matches TRBD1 (5 bases). From germline, CDR1 is LGHNA and CDR2 YNFKEQ. V shed 2 bases and J shed 2 bases, with 12 bases lying between them. The CDR3 totals 15 residues. In DNA, the CDR3 is TGTGCCAGCAGCCAACCGGGACGGAAAAACTATGGCTACACCTTC. It encodes CASSQPGRKNYGYTF.

This chain connects TRBV27 to TRBJ2-7, with D possibly being TRBD1 (6 bases). CDR3 length equals 14 residues. Germline V gene sequence: CDR1 MNHEY, CDR2 SMNVEV (reference sequence). The ends were cut back, 6 bases at V and 0 bases at J, with 12 bases in the middle. CDR3 sequence reads: CASRGAGASYEQYV. The CDR3 DNA sequence: TGTGCCAGCAGGGGGGCAGGAGCCTCCTACGAGCAGTACGTC.

V is TRBV20-1 and J is TRBJ1-1; D perhaps matches TRBD1 (6 bases). The germline V gene encodes CDR1 DFQATT and CDR2 SNEGSKA (reference sequence). V was cut by 5 bases and J by 2 bases, with 12 bases left in between. The CDR3 is 13 residues long. The CDR3 loop is CSALDSGNTEAFF. The CDR3 nucleotides are TGCAGTGCTCTGGACAGCGGTAACACTGAAGCTTTCTTT.

A few counts support this clonotype. The rearrangement links TRBV7-9 to TRBJ1-1; 8 nucleotides align to TRBD1. V was clipped by 5 bases and J by 0 bases; unmatched bases: 17. The CDR3 is 19 residues long. The V gene's germline CDR1 is SEHNR and CDR2 FQNEAQ (reference sequence). The CDR3 here is CASSTTTRTGKGVNTEAFF. The CDR3 DNA follows: TGTGCCAGCAGCACGACGACCCGGACAGGGAAGGGAGTGAACACTGAAGCTTTCTTT.

The chain carries TRBV12-3 or TRBV12-4 and TRBJ2-3, with no clear D. The CDR3 consists of 12 residues. The V gene lost 4 bases and the J gene lost 2 bases, with 4 bases spanning the gap. CDR3 sequence: CASSWDTDTQYF. DNA of the CDR3: TGTGCCAGCAGTTGGGACACAGATACGCAGTATTTT.

This sequence joins TRBV4-2 and TRBJ1-4; unclear D gene. Looked up from germline, CDR1 is LGHNA and CDR2 is YNFKEQ. Trimming stripped 0 bases from V and 11 bases from J, with 7 bases between. The CDR3 consists of 12 residues. The DNA for the CDR3 is TGTGCCAGCAGCCAAGAACTGCACAAACTGTTTTTT. As protein: CASSQELHKLFF.

V usage is TRBV19 and J usage is TRBJ2-2; no clear D. The length of the CDR3 is 14 residues. Germline CDR1 and CDR2: LNHDA and SQIVND (reference sequence). The germline V and J ends were trimmed by 5 bases and 6 bases, with 13 bases remaining between them. The DNA for the CDR3 is TGTGCCAGTAGTGCCTTGACTGGCCCCGGGGAGCTGTTTTTT. This codes for CASSALTGPGELFF.

V and J are TRBV9 and TRBJ2-5, with TRBD2 matching 8 bases. The CDR3 loop spans 17 amino acids. In germline, CDR1 is SGDLS, CDR2 YYNGEE. Trimming took 2 bases from V and 5 from J; bases not matched to a gene: 14. The CDR3 is CASSVSSGGEPHETQYF. The CDR3 DNA follows: TGTGCCAGCAGCGTCTCCAGCGGGGGTGAACCTCACGAGACCCAGTACTTC.

This clonotype came up a few times. The J gene is TRBJ2-7, the V gene TRBV27; the match to TRBD2 covers 14 bases. The germline gives CDR1 MNHEY, CDR2 SMNVEV (reference sequence). After removal of 5 bases from V and 2 bases from J, the junction contained 8 bases not matched to a gene. This CDR3 has 17 amino acids. The CDR3, as DNA: TGTGCCAGCAGTCGGAGGACTAGCGGGGGGTCAACCTACGAGCAGTACTTC. Amino acids: CASSRRTSGGSTYEQYF.

The chain recombines TRBV4-1 with TRBJ2-5, with 9 bases fitting TRBD1. The CDR3 is 18 residues long. V was clipped by 1 base and J by 2 bases; unmatched bases: 11. The germline gives CDR1 MGHRA, CDR2 YSYEKL. The CDR3, as DNA: TGCGCCAGCAGCCAAGTACAGGGGGCCGGGGAAGGACAAGAGACCCAGTACTTC. This encodes CASSQVQGAGEGQETQYF.

The table lists this clonotype with a count of one. The chain is built from TRBV20-1 and TRBJ2-5; TRBD2 is a possible D gene (6 bases). Trimming stripped 1 base from V and 1 base from J, with 10 bases between. From germline, CDR1 is DFQATT and CDR2 SNEGSKA (reference sequence). There are 14 residues in the CDR3. In nucleotides, the CDR3 is TGCAGTGCTAGAGTGGGACTGGCCCAAGAGACCCAGTACTTC. Protein product: CSARVGLAQETQYF.

A few counts support this clonotype. This chain uses TRBV5-1 with TRBJ2-7, with D tentatively TRBD1 (5 bases). V was shortened by 0 bases and J by 5 bases, with 15 bases between the two germline ends. CDR3 length: 15 amino acids. Germline-derived CDR1 and CDR2 are SGHRS and YFSETQ. The CDR3 protein is CASSLVQGSIHEQYF. The CDR3 DNA reads as TGCGCCAGCAGCTTGGTCCAGGGATCAATCCACGAGCAGTACTTC.